The 22 T cell receptor beta chains below all came from one sample that was sequenced in a study of T cells in Graves' hyperthyroidism and ophthalmopathy. Amplification targeted TCR beta CDR3 regions from RNA transcripts. The TCR CDR3 first-round RT-PCR relied on the HTBI primer set. TCRdb reanalysed the multiplex PCR reads using MiXCR and keeps one entry per CDR3 protein. This table has nearly 600,000 distinct CDR3 sequences, 14% appearing once. Sequenced input: blood. These receptors all stem from a young woman with Graves' ophthalmopathy.

This clonotype was counted a few times. The chain uses TRBV7-9 and TRBJ2-2; 7 bases line up with TRBD1. With 5 bases clipped from V and 0 bases from J, the junction kept 6 bases outside the gene matches. The CDR3 totals 16 residues. Germline CDR1 SEHNR, CDR2 FQNEAQ (reference sequence). CDR3 coding DNA: TGTGCCAGCAGCCGTATGACAGGGTCGAACACCGGGGAGCTGTTTTTT. This codes for CASSRMTGSNTGELFF.

In this sample, this clonotype turned up many times. The genes are TRBV12-3 or TRBV12-4 and TRBJ2-7; no definite D call. V lost 10 bases to trimming and J lost 2 bases, with 18 bases between them. The CDR3 consists of 14 residues. In nucleotides, the CDR3 is TGTGCCACCCCCCGGCAGGTCCGAACCTACGAGCAGTACTTC. Its translation is CATPRQVRTYEQYF.

This clonotype was observed many times. V and J are TRBV7-3 and TRBJ2-2, with 10 bases identical to TRBD2. The CDR3 totals 16 residues. Germline trimming cut 5 bases from V and 6 bases from J; bases unmatched to any gene: 9. Germline V gives CDR1 SGHTA, CDR2 FQGTGA. The CDR3 coding sequence is TGTGCCAGCAGCCCGGGACTAGCGTCTCTGCCCGGGGAGCTGTTTTTT. Amino acids: CASSPGLASLPGELFF.

This clonotype was counted ten times or more. This sequence joins TRBV7-3 and TRBJ2-5, with D perhaps TRBD2 (5 bases). CDR3 length equals 14 residues. V lost 2 bases and J lost 1, with 8 bases in between. Germline V gives CDR1 SGHTA, CDR2 FQGTGA. DNA of the CDR3: TGTGCCAGCAGCTTACAAGCGGTCCAAGAGACCCAGTACTTC. This codes for CASSLQAVQETQYF.

Comment on this clonotype: A read error may explain this, as a much larger clone is one base away. This likely comes from a read error, as the CDR3 has no conserved phenylalanine or tryptophan at its end. The chain carries TRBV9 and TRBJ1-1; TRBD1 matches 9 bases. The CDR3 is made up of 16 amino acids. V dropped 2 bases and J dropped 1; count of bases not matched to a gene: 6. Per germline, CDR1 SGDLS and CDR2 YYNGEE. The CDR3, as DNA: TGTGCCAGCAGCGTTGGGACAGGGTGGTGGAACACTGAAGCTTTCTAT. Translation gives CASSVGTGWWNTEAFY.

This clonotype showed up many times. The chain links TRBV7-9 to TRBJ1-1; D might be TRBD1 (6 bases). Trimming removed 5 bases from V and 3 bases from J, with 10 bases in between. Looked up from germline, CDR1 is SEHNR and CDR2 is FQNEAQ (reference sequence). This CDR3 contains 13 residues. Here the CDR3 reads CASSRGRDTEAFF. The CDR3 DNA reads as TGTGCCAGCAGCCGGGGGCGCGACACTGAAGCTTTCTTT.

This chain links TRBV6-9 with TRBJ2-7, with D tentatively TRBD2 (5 bases). The CDR3 is 14 residues long. Germline V lookup: CDR1 MNHGY, CDR2 SVAAGI. Trimming stripped 4 bases from V and 2 bases from J, with 12 bases between. CDR3 sequence: CASSFPGSAYEQYF. DNA of the CDR3: TGTGCCAGCAGTTTTCCGGGATCAGCCTACGAGCAGTACTTC.

This clonotype was counted only a few times. This chain joins TRBV4-1 and TRBJ1-2; 12 bases are shared with TRBD1. Germline CDR1 MGHRA, CDR2 YSYEKL. Germline trimming cut 2 bases from V and 6 bases from J; bases unmatched to any gene: 4. CDR3 length: 15 residues. The DNA for the CDR3 is TGCGCCAGCAGCCAAAGGGACAGGGGGCGGGATGGCTACACCTTC. Translating gives CASSQRDRGRDGYTF.

The table lists this clonotype with many counts. The V gene is TRBV3-1, the J gene TRBJ2-7, with TRBD1 matching over 8 bases. The V segment lost 4 bases and the J segment 11 bases; nucleotides outside the gene matches: 10. Germline CDR1 reads LGHDT; CDR2 reads YNNKEL (reference sequence). There are 13 residues in the CDR3. CDR3 amino acids: CASSLGTGDKEYF. DNA for the CDR3: TGTGCCAGCAGCCTTGGGACAGGCGATAAGGAGTACTTC.

This rearrangement joins TRBV20-1 to TRBJ2-1; D is unresolved. The V gene lost 2 bases and the J gene lost 2 bases, with 19 bases spanning the gap. CDR3 length: 17 residues. Germline V lookup: CDR1 DFQATT, CDR2 SNEGSKA (reference sequence). The CDR3 DNA sequence: TGCAGTGCTAGACGCTCCCTAGGCGGCGAACCCTACAATGAGCAGTTCTTC. Translation gives CSARRSLGGEPYNEQFF.

This sequence joins TRBV20-1 and TRBJ2-1, with a weak D call TRBD2 (5 bases). Germline assignment: CDR1 DFQATT and CDR2 SNEGSKA (reference sequence). The CDR3 spans 15 residues. V gave up 0 bases and J gave up 1 base, with 10 bases separating them. The CDR3 sequence is CSARDRGKSYNEQFF. DNA of the CDR3: TGCAGTGCTAGAGATCGGGGAAAATCCTACAATGAGCAGTTCTTC.

The J gene is TRBJ2-1, the V gene TRBV7-9; 7 bases are shared with TRBD2. This CDR3 is built from 13 residues. Germline V CDR1 and CDR2: SEHNR, FQNEAQ (reference sequence). The CDR3 spells CVGGGSRYNEQFF. CDR3 DNA sequence: TGTGTAGGTGGCGGGAGTAGGTACAATGAGCAGTTCTTC.

At least ten counts were recorded for this clonotype. The chain carries TRBV28 and TRBJ1-1; 10 bases fit TRBD1. This CDR3 is 15 amino acids long. Germline V gene data show CDR1 as MDHEN and CDR2 as SYDVKM. The V gene end was trimmed by 4 bases and the J gene end by 5 bases; junction bases not matched to a gene: 7. CDR3 coding DNA: TGTGCCAGCAGTTACCCCGGGACAGGGGTAACTGAAGCTTTCTTT. Protein: CASSYPGTGVTEAFF.

This clonotype was detected only a few times. The chain employs TRBV29-1 and TRBJ1-1; weak D call: TRBD1 (6 bases). Germline V lookup: CDR1 SQVTM, CDR2 ANQGSEA. This CDR3 has 13 residues. The V end lost 7 bases, the J end lost 4 bases, and 16 bases lay between the germline ends. Here the CDR3 reads CSAFREGGTEAFF. The CDR3, as DNA: TGCAGCGCCTTCAGGGAAGGGGGCACTGAAGCTTTCTTT.

The chain uses TRBV7-9 and TRBJ2-1; 10 bases map to TRBD1. The CDR3 has 19 amino acids. CDR1 and CDR2 (germline): SEHNR, FQNEAQ (reference sequence). The trim removed 4 bases at V and 1 base at J, leaving 13 bases unmatched. The CDR3 sequence is CASSSRVVRDRGSYNEQFF. The CDR3 region has the DNA TGTGCCAGCAGCTCCCGTGTCGTCCGGGACAGGGGTTCCTACAATGAGCAGTTCTTC.

The chain uses TRBV20-1 and TRBJ2-7; 10 bases line up with TRBD2. V was clipped by 0 bases and J by 2 bases; unmatched bases: 4. Germline lookup yields CDR1 DFQATT and CDR2 SNEGSKA (reference sequence). The length of the CDR3 is 15 residues. The chain's CDR3 is CSARDIAGGPYEQYF. The CDR3 DNA is TGCAGTGCTAGAGATATAGCGGGAGGACCCTACGAGCAGTACTTC.

This clonotype was recorded many times. V usage is TRBV10-3 and J usage is TRBJ1-5; the D gene is possibly TRBD1 (5 bases). Germline CDR1 ENHRY, CDR2 SYGVKD. The CDR3 is 15 residues long. Trimming left V 6 bases short and J 6 bases short, with 18 bases between. The CDR3 DNA reads as TGTGCCATCAGCGAAACTGGAGGGGCTGGTCAGCCCCAGCATTTT. This translates into CAISETGGAGQPQHF.

V gene TRBV20-1 combines with J gene TRBJ2-1; 9 nucleotides agree with TRBD2. Germline CDR1 reads DFQATT; CDR2 reads SNEGSKA (reference sequence). The CDR3 contains 16 residues. Trimming cost V 2 bases and J 6 bases; bases outside gene matches: 11. The chain's CDR3 is CSARRLAGIGVNEQFF. DNA of the CDR3: TGCAGTGCTAGAAGGCTAGCGGGAATAGGGGTCAATGAGCAGTTCTTC.

A few counts support this clonotype. A read error is possible here, since a much larger clone lies one base away. The chain is built from TRBV11-3 and TRBJ2-2; perhaps TRBD2 as D (6 bases). Germline V gene sequence: CDR1 SGHNT, CDR2 YENEEA. There are 15 residues in the CDR3. The CDR3 DNA is TGTGCCAGCAGCTTAGAAGGGAGTCTGACCGGGGGGCTGTTTTTT. It codes for CASSLEGSLTGGLFF.

About this clonotype: The junction and the germline gene differ at one end; a read error may be behind it. The J gene is TRBJ1-1, the V gene TRBV6-6, with a weak D call TRBD1 (6 bases). CDR1 and CDR2 (germline): MNHNY, SVGAGI (reference sequence). The length of the CDR3 is 15 residues. DNA of the CDR3: TGTGCCAGCAGGTACTCAGGCAGGGGTCCCCCTGAAGCTTTCTTT. Translating gives CASRYSGRGPPEAFF.

The rearrangement uses TRBV15 and TRBJ2-5; 8 nucleotides match TRBD1. V shed 0 bases, J shed 5 bases, and the junction held 11 bases outside the gene matches. CDR1 is LNHNV and CDR2 is YYDKDF in the germline V gene (reference sequence). The CDR3 has 17 residues. The CDR3 loop reads CATSRDRRAGGEETQYF. Here the CDR3 DNA reads TGTGCCACCAGCAGAGACCGGCGGGCAGGGGGCGAGGAGACCCAGTACTTC. Full variable domain (missing parts from reference TRBV15 and TRBJ2-5): DAMVIQNPRYQVTQFGKPVTLSCSQTLNHNVMYWYQQKSSQAPKLLFHYYDKDFNNEADTPDNFQSRRPNTSFCFLDIRSPGLGDTAMYLCATSRDRRAGGEETQYFGPGTRLLVL.

This clonotype was seen repeatedly, ten times or more. The chain links TRBV30 to TRBJ1-4, with D unclear. Germline CDR1 is GTSNPN and CDR2 is SVGIG (reference sequence). This CDR3 has 13 amino acids. V lost 6 bases and J lost 2, with 10 bases in between. CDR3 amino acids: CACPGRTNEKLFF. DNA for the CDR3: TGTGCCTGTCCCGGCAGGACTAATGAAAAACTGTTTTTT.